These T cell receptor beta chains were read from a single sample in a study of OX40 agonist ivuxolimab in advanced cancers. The data were produced by immunoSEQ multiplex PCR, yet TCRdb's version contains in-frame clones alone and is incomplete. The sample holds around 63,000 clones; over 75% are singletons and the top ten take more than 10%. Sequenced here: CD4+ or CD8+ T cells sorted from blood, sampled in a trial of the OX40 agonist ivuxolimab. All receptors derive from an adult with an advanced solid tumor such as melanoma, head and neck, liver or kidney cancer. CDR3s leave out the opening cysteine and the closing phenylalanine or tryptophan. The listing skips clone size in some rows; elsewhere it reads once, few, many or a size class.

TRBV28,NA,TRBJ1-4,ASSLYIGGPGEKLF
TRBV19,NA,TRBJ2-5,ASSIQGAQETQY
TRBV2,NA,TRBJ2-5,ASKLTEKKTQY
TRBV29-1,NA,TRBJ1-4,SVVGRGATNEKLF
TRBV10-3,NA,TRBJ1-4,AISDERTGGEKLF
TRBV19,once,TRBJ1-2,ASSMAGGQSYGYT
TRBV19,NA,TRBJ2-5,ASSRRQKETQY
TRBV28,NA,TRBJ2-7,ASSLTGMTYEQY
TRBV2,NA,TRBJ1-5,ASSENSYQPQH
TRBV18,NA,TRBJ2-5,ASSPPSTRETQY
TRBV7-9,NA,TRBJ2-5,ASSLETQY
TRBV5-4,NA,TRBJ2-5,ASSLPAGTQETQY
TRBV5-1,NA,TRBJ2-2,ASSTIWNTGELF
TRBV11-2,NA,TRBJ1-1,ASSLDWTDTEAF
TRBV7-8,NA,TRBJ1-5,ASSLGGVGQPQH
TRBV5-1,NA,TRBJ2-5,ASSLISGETETQY
TRBV10-3,NA,TRBJ2-7,AIREVGGGYEQY
TRBV5-1,NA,TRBJ1-2,ASRGGSNYGYT
TRBV6-5,NA,TRBJ1-4,ASSLGIGNEKLF
TRBV5-1,NA,TRBJ1-1,ASSSPTGNTEAF
TRBV11-2,NA,TRBJ1-4,ASSLDRDREKLF
TRBV18,NA,TRBJ2-1,ASSLGTGINNEQF
TRBV19,once,TRBJ1-5,ASSIRRGSDQPQH
TRBV11-2,NA,TRBJ1-2,ASSFPQGDGYT
TRBV6-5,few,TRBJ1-5,ASSPHEQPQH
TRBV2,NA,TRBJ1-3,ASRGGTGSGNTIY
TRBV7-2,NA,TRBJ2-7,ASSPWAPGYEQY
TRBV27,NA,TRBJ1-2,ASSSRGGTYGYT
TRBV11-2,NA,TRBJ2-4,ASSSGPKNIQY
TRBV5-1,NA,TRBJ1-4,ASSLGGGEEKLF
TRBV7-9,NA,TRBJ2-2,ASSLINGELF
TRBV29-1,NA,TRBJ2-5,SVEQGGQTQY